The clone carrying this T cell receptor beta chain turned up a few times. The data stem from a study of blood T cell repertoires in COVID-19. Study details: Acute and convalescent COVID-19 specimens originated in the United States, Italy and Spain. Sources were T cells, B-cell-depleted T cells, or PBMCs; the material itself was cDNA or gDNA.

Authors' data handling: Estimation of nucleated cell counts relied on the amplification of reference gene primers. Method: immunoSEQ multiplex PCR; TCRdb's copy keeps in-frame clones and lacks some. V, J and clone size derive from that table, while D and trimming were established from the DNA sequence. The table lists fewer than 250,000 clones, 80% to 90% of them singletons. Trimming took 7 bases from V and 2 from J; bases not matched to a gene: 11. Germline V gene lookup returns CDR1 SGHTA and CDR2 FQGNSA. The CDR3 is made up of 15 amino acids. Sequences were obtained from peripheral blood. This receptor was identified in a woman in her seventies with active or convalescent COVID-19. V and J are TRBV7-2 and TRBJ2-7; 7 nucleotides match TRBD1. The CDR3 sequence is CASIPQRTGAYEQYF. The CDR3 DNA reads TGTGCCAGCATCCCACAAAGGACAGGCGCCTACGAGCAGTACTTC.